A single TCR beta chain is shown here with its context. Deletions cut 0 bases from V and 6 bases from J, with 9 bases between. Germline CDR1 and CDR2: SGHVS and FQNEAQ. The CDR3 loop spans 14 amino acids. The data derive from a study of blood T cell repertoires in COVID-19. TCRdb's table, derived via immunoSEQ multiplex PCR, lists solely in-frame clones and lacks some. The sample contains approximately 46,000 clones, 80% to 90% of which appear only once. The chain employs TRBV7-8 and TRBJ2-1; no clear D gene. The receptor was isolated from a human donor in a cohort sampled during active COVID-19. Material for sequencing was peripheral blood. CDR3 residues: CASSLARLVNEQFF. The CDR3 region has the DNA TGTGCCAGCAGCTTAGCGCGGCTAGTCAATGAGCAGTTCTTC.